This T cell receptor beta chain is from a study of prognosis after radiotherapy for stage I lung cancer. Broader study findings: After stereotactic body radiation therapy, patients with later distant metastases showed lower Shannon entropy.

The CDR3 is 14 residues long. In germline, CDR1 is SNHLY, CDR2 FYNNEI. The V end was cut by 7 bases, the J end by 7 bases, with 16 bases between. Peripheral blood was collected in volumes of about 6.1 milliliters at each of two time points. The authors amplified TCR beta CDR3 from genomic DNA using two-round multiplex PCR. Initially, in first-round PCR, primers specific to each TRBV and TRBJ gene were used. Via MiXCR, TCRdb re-called the multiplex PCR reads, giving one row per CDR3 protein. The sample has around 60,000 distinct CDR3 sequences, roughly 29% seen once. Comment on this clonotype: What it binds is not known. It differs at one base from a far larger clone, so likely a read error.

Sequencing used PBMCs, obtained before or after stereotactic body radiation therapy (not recorded which). V and J are TRBV2 and TRBJ2-2, with unresolved D. The source of this sequence is a donor aged 50 or older with non-small cell lung cancer. The CDR3, as DNA: TGTGCCAGCATACCCGGCCCGGGTGGCGGGGAGCTGTTTTTT. This codes for CASIPGPGGGELFF.